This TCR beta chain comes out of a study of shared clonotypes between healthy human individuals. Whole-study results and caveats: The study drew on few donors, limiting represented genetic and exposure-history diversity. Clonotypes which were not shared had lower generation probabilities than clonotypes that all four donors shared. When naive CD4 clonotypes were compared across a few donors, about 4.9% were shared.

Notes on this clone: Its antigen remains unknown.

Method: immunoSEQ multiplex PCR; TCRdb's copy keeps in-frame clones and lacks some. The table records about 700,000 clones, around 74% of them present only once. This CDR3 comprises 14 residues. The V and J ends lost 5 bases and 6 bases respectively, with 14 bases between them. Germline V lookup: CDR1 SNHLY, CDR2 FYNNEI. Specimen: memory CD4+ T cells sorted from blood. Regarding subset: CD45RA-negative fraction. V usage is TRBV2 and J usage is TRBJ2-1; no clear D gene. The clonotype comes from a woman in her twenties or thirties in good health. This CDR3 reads CASSRTRLGNEQFF. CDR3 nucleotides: TGTGCCAGCAGTCGGACCCGTTTAGGCAATGAGCAGTTCTTC.